The 11 T cell receptor beta chains below were found in one sample sequenced in a study of control samples from healthy donors and cancer patients. Generated by immunoSEQ multiplex PCR, the TCRdb table keeps only in-frame clones and is missing some. The repertoire includes around 95,000 clones, about 90% of them detected once, and 15% to 20% sits in the top ten. The sample comprised blood. The receptors were sampled from a woman between 50 and 59 years old in good health.

The chain links TRBV7-3 to TRBJ2-2; 8 bases agree with TRBD2. CDR3 length: 16 residues. Per the germline V gene, CDR1 is SGHTA and CDR2 is FQGTGA. V shed 3 bases, J shed 1 base, and the junction held 4 bases outside the gene matches. This CDR3 reads CASSFSAGGNTGELFF. The CDR3 bases are TGTGCCAGCAGCTTCTCTGCGGGGGGGAACACCGGGGAGCTGTTTTTT.

The genes are TRBV7-3 and TRBJ1-1; 8 bases are a match to TRBD1. In germline, CDR1 is SGHTA, CDR2 FQGTGA. Trimming cost V 2 bases and J 6 bases; bases outside gene matches: 11. This CDR3 is built from 16 residues. The CDR3 here is CASSLASRGREAEAFF. CDR3 bases: TGTGCCAGCAGCTTAGCCTCCAGGGGGCGCGAGGCTGAAGCTTTCTTT.

J is TRBJ1-2 and V is TRBV19, with D perhaps matching TRBD1 (6 bases). Trimming cost V 2 bases and J 4 bases, with 11 bases left between them. Germline CDR1 and CDR2: LNHDA and SQIVND (reference sequence). This CDR3 spans 14 amino acids. CDR3 coding DNA: TGTGCCAGTAGTATAAAGGACAGCCGCTATGGCTACACCTTC. This gives the protein CASSIKDSRYGYTF.

The J gene is TRBJ1-1, the V gene TRBV3-1 (or the pseudogene TRBV3-2), with 7 nucleotides matching TRBD1. V dropped 4 bases and J dropped 7; count of bases not matched to a gene: 6. The germline V gene has CDR1 LGHDT and CDR2 YNNKEL (reference sequence). This CDR3 comprises 13 residues. The CDR3, as DNA: TGTGCCAGCAGCCGATTACAGGGGTTTGAAGCTTTCTTT. Its protein product is CASSRLQGFEAFF.

The rearrangement links TRBV19 to TRBJ1-5; 8 bases align to TRBD1. The trim removed 3 bases at V and 6 bases at J, leaving 10 bases unmatched. The CDR3 sequence is 16 residues long. Germline CDR1 is LNHDA and CDR2 is SQIVND (reference sequence). The CDR3 sequence: CASSMIERQGTQPQHF. The CDR3 DNA reads as TGTGCCAGTAGTATGATTGAGCGACAGGGGACTCAGCCCCAGCATTTT.

The chain combines TRBV7-2 with TRBJ2-3, with 7 nucleotides matching TRBD2. V was pared by 7 bases and J by 1 base, with 8 bases of the junction left unmatched. Germline V CDR1 and CDR2: SGHTA, FQGNSA. The CDR3 length is 15 residues. The CDR3 is CASTIVGLRTDTQYF. CDR3 sequence (DNA): TGTGCCAGCACCATAGTGGGACTACGCACAGATACGCAGTATTTT.

This sequence joins TRBV10-1 and TRBJ2-1, with a possible D match to TRBD1 (6 bases). V was shortened by 4 bases and J by 12 bases, with 10 bases between the two germline ends. The V gene's germline CDR1 is WNHNN and CDR2 SYGVQD (reference sequence). There are 11 residues in the CDR3. DNA of the CDR3: TGCGCCAGCAGTGTGGGACAAAGGCAGTTCTTC. It is translated as CASSVGQRQFF.

The chain recombines TRBV14 with TRBJ2-5; D is tentatively TRBD1 or TRBD2 (5 bases each). V gave up 0 bases and J gave up 7 bases, with 9 bases separating them. Germline CDR1 SGHDN, CDR2 FVKESK. CDR3 length equals 13 residues. CDR3 region: CASSQDLGGTQYF. DNA for the CDR3: TGTGCCAGCAGCCAAGATCTTGGGGGGACCCAGTACTTC.

The rearrangement joins TRBV19 to TRBJ2-3; TRBD2 aligns across 9 bases. The CDR3 runs to 16 residues. Trimming removed 1 base from V and 6 bases from J; junction bases left unmatched: 8. The V gene's germline CDR1 is LNHDA and CDR2 SQIVND (reference sequence). The CDR3 region is CASSIVGSGSKDTQYF. The CDR3 nucleotides read TGTGCCAGTAGTATAGTCGGTAGCGGGAGCAAGGATACGCAGTATTTT.

The chain employs TRBV11-2 and TRBJ2-1; D may be TRBD1 or TRBD2 (5 bases each). Trimming removed 2 bases at V and 4 bases at J, with 9 bases between. The CDR3 covers 14 residues. Germline CDR1 and CDR2: SGHAT and FQNNGV. The CDR3 protein is CASSLKGEYNEQFF. In nucleotides, the CDR3 is TGTGCCAGCAGCTTAAAAGGGGAGTACAATGAGCAGTTCTTC.

The chain uses TRBV7-6 and TRBJ2-3; tentative D call: TRBD2 (5 bases). CDR3 length equals 17 residues. The germline V gene encodes CDR1 SGHVS and CDR2 FNYEAQ. Trimming removed 5 bases from V and 3 bases from J, with 21 bases in between. The CDR3 here is CASSRTLRGVGTDTQYF. The CDR3 DNA is TGTGCCAGCAGCCGTACCCTCCGGGGAGTAGGGACAGATACGCAGTATTTT.